This T cell receptor beta chain is drawn from a study of shared clonotypes between healthy human individuals. About the research overall: Researchers assigned three CD4 naive, three CD4 memory, two CD8 naive and one CD8 memory plate to each donor.

Naive CD8 cells comprised CD45RO-negative, CCR7-positively selected cells, excluding terminally differentiated effector memory CD45RA+ cells. Study-wide points: The generation probabilities recorded for non-shared clonotypes fell below those of clonotypes shared by all four donors.

Note on this clone: No antigen is known for it.

This CDR3 is 14 amino acids long. Germline V gene lookup returns CDR1 MDHEN and CDR2 SYDVKM. J gave up 7 bases and V 5 bases, and 6 bases lay outside the gene matches. It was about 190 ng DNA, some 30,000 T cell genomes, that sorted-subset replicate PCRs used. Sequenced by immunoSEQ multiplex PCR; TCRdb stores in-frame clones only, minus some. The data hold more than 2 million clones, with approximately 94% observed a single time. The chain links TRBV28 to TRBJ2-1; 9 bases match TRBD1. The sample consisted of naive CD8+ T cells sorted from blood. This TCR derives from a man between 18 and 29 years old in good health. CDR3 bases: TGTGCCAGCAGTCCCGTTGACAGGGGGAATGAGCAGTTCTTC. Amino acid sequence: CASSPVDRGNEQFF.